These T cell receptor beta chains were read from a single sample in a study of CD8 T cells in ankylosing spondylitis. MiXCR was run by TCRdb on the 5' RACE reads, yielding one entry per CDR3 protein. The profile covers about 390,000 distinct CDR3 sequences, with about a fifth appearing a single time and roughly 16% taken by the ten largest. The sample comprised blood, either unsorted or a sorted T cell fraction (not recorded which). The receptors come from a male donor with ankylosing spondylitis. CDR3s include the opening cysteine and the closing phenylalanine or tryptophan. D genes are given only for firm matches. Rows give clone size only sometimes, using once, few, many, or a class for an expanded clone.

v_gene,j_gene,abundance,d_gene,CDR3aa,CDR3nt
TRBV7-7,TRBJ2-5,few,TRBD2,CASSGGLAGETQYF,TGTGCTAGCAGCGGGGGACTAGCGGGAGAGACCCAGTACTTC
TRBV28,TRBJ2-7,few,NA,CASSFGARHTYEQYF,TGTGCCAGCAGTTTTGGGGCGCGGCACACCTACGAGCAGTACTTC
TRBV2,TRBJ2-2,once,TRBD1,CASKRTGATGELFF,TGTGCCAGCAAACGGACAGGGGCCACCGGGGAGCTGTTTTTT
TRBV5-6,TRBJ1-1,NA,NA,CAGTRNTEAFF,TGTGCCGGAACGCGGAACACTGAAGCTTTCTTT
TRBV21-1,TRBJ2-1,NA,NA,CASSKVKGGTSSGEQFF,TGTGCCAGCAGCAAAGTCAAGGGAGGGACTAGCTCGGGTGAGCAGTTCTTC
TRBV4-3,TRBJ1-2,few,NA,CASSQVTARGDGYTF,TGCGCCAGCAGCCAAGTTACGGCTCGAGGGGATGGCTACACCTTC
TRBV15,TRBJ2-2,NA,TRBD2,CATSRDKGRGRTGELFF,TGTGCCACCAGCAGAGACAAGGGGAGGGGCAGGACCGGGGAGCTGTTTTTT
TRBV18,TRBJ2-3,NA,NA,CASSPPSSDTQYF,TGTGCCAGCTCACCCCCTTCATCAGATACGCAGTATTTT
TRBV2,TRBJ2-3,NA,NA,CASSDRRADTQYF,TGTGCCAGCAGTGACCGCCGGGCAGATACGCAGTATTTT
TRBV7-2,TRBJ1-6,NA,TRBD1,CASSSGRGPFLGSPLHF,TGTGCCAGCAGCTCGGGCAGGGGGCCATTCCTCGGTTCACCCCTCCACTTT
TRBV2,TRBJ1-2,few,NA,CASSETGHNYGYTF,TGTGCCAGCAGTGAAACAGGCCATAACTATGGCTACACCTTC
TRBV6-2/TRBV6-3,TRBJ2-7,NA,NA,CASSNRQYYEQYF,TGTGCCAGCAGTAACCGACAGTACTACGAGCAGTACTTC
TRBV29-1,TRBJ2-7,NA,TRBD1,CSVEPTGGSYEQYF,TGCAGCGTTGAACCGACAGGGGGGTCCTACGAGCAGTACTTC
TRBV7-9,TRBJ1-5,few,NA,CASSLTGQPQHF,TGTGCCAGCAGCTTGACCGGTCAGCCCCAGCATTTT
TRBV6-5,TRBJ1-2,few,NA,CASSYAGEGYTF,TGTGCCAGCAGTTACGCAGGGGAAGGCTACACCTTC
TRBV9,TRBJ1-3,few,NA,CASSVDPPGSAGNTIYF,TGTGCCAGCAGCGTAGATCCCCCCGGGTCAGCTGGAAACACCATATATTTT
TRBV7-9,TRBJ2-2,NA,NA,CASTYPLETGELFF,TGTGCCAGCACCTACCCCCTGGAGACCGGGGAGCTGTTTTTT
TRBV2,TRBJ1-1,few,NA,CATKEVSRGNTEAFF,TGTGCCACCAAAGAGGTTTCTCGGGGGAACACTGAAGCTTTCTTT
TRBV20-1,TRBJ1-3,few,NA,CTTIPPGHSFPIYF,TGCACCACCATTCCTCCGGGACACTCCTTTCCCATATATTTT
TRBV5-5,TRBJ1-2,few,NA,CASSLAVIDYGYTF,TGTGCCAGCAGCTTGGCCGTGATTGACTATGGCTACACCTTC
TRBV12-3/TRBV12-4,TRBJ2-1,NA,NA,CASSLDGNSYNEQFF,TGTGCCAGCAGTCTGGACGGGAACTCCTACAATGAGCAGTTCTTC
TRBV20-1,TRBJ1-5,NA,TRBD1,CSAHPTGGNQPQHF,TGCAGTGCTCACCCTACAGGGGGCAATCAGCCCCAGCATTTT
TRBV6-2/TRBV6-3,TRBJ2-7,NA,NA,CASSYSAGQVSYEQYF,TGTGCCAGCAGTTACTCAGCGGGACAGGTATCCTACGAGCAGTACTTC
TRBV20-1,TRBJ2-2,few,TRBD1,CSARGGTANTGELFF,TGCAGTGCTAGAGGGGGGACAGCGAACACCGGGGAGCTGTTTTTT
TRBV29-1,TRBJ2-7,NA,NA,CSGTLDGTYEQYF,TGCAGCGGCACGCTGGACGGTACCTACGAGCAGTACTTC
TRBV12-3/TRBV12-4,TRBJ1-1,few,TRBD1,CASSRDRVITEAFF,TGTGCCAGCAGTAGGGACAGGGTTATAACTGAAGCTTTCTTT
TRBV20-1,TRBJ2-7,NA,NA,CSAPRGDEQYF,TGCAGTGCCCCGAGGGGGGACGAGCAGTACTTC
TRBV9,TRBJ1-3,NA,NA,CASSPRDFSGNTIYF,TGTGCCAGCAGCCCGCGGGACTTCTCTGGAAACACCATATATTTT
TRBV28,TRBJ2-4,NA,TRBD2,CASSTSGLAKNIQYF,TGTGCCAGCAGTACTAGCGGACTAGCCAAAAACATTCAGTACTTC
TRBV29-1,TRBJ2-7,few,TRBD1,CSVEKGGQVPLWEQYF,TGCAGCGTCGAAAAGGGGGGACAGGTACCCCTATGGGAGCAGTACTTC
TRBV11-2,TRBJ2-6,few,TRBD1,CASSLTGTGIGANVLTF,TGTGCCAGCAGCTTAACAGGGACAGGGATTGGGGCCAACGTCCTGACTTTC
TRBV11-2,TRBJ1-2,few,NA,CASSPASFNYGYTF,TGTGCCAGCAGCCCCGCCTCGTTTAACTATGGCTACACCTTC
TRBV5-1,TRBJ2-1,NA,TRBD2,CVSKPGTNYNEQFF,TGCGTCAGCAAACCGGGGACTAACTACAATGAGCAGTTCTTC
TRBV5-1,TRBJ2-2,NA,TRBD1,CASSSDRASTTGELFF,TGCGCCAGCAGCTCCGACAGGGCTTCAACCACCGGGGAGCTGTTTTTT
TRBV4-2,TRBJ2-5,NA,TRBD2,CASSQVSGRDKETQYF,TGTGCCAGCAGCCAAGTTAGCGGGAGGGATAAAGAGACCCAGTACTTC
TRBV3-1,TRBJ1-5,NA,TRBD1,CASSQGDRTLHF,TGTGCCAGCAGCCAAGGGGACAGAACACTCCATTTT
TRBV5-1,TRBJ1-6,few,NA,CASSLALSQGRDSPLHF,TGCGCCAGCAGCTTGGCCCTGAGTCAGGGACGAGATTCACCCCTCCACTTT
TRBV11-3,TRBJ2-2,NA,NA,CASSLWVQGTGELFF,TGTGCCAGCAGCTTATGGGTCCAGGGCACCGGGGAGCTGTTTTTT
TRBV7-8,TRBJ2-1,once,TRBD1,CASSPTILARNRGYNEQFF,TGTGCCAGCAGCCCTACTATTTTGGCCCGGAACAGGGGCTACAATGAGCAGTTCTTC
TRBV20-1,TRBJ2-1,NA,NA,CSARDRELYNEQFF,TGCAGTGCTAGGGACCGGGAGCTTTACAATGAGCAGTTCTTC